These 10 T cell receptor beta chains share one sample of origin, sequenced in a study of T cells in Graves' hyperthyroidism and ophthalmopathy. Authors of the study amplified TCR beta CDR3 regions from RNA transcripts. HTBI primers were used for first-round RT-PCR of the TCR CDR3. TCRdb independently ran MiXCR on the multiplex PCR reads; one entry per CDR3 protein. The sample comprises hundreds of thousands of distinct CDR3 sequences, about a fifth of which are singletons, and 34% rests with the top ten. The sequenced sample was blood. Receptors originate from a man aged 30 to 45 with Graves' ophthalmopathy.

This clonotype was observed a few times. The chain employs TRBV6-2 or TRBV6-3 and TRBJ2-6, with D maybe TRBD2 (6 bases). CDR3 length equals 18 residues. Trimming removed 0 bases at V and 0 bases at J, with 12 bases between. Germline V gives CDR1 MNHEY, CDR2 SVGEGT. The CDR3 coding sequence is TGTGCCAGCAGTTACTCGGGACTCCAGATCTCTGGGGCCAACGTCCTGACTTTC. Translated: CASSYSGLQISGANVLTF.

The table lists this clonotype with a few counts. The chain joins TRBV10-3 to TRBJ2-7; 9 positions match TRBD2. There are 14 residues in the CDR3. Germline lookup yields CDR1 ENHRY and CDR2 SYGVKD. V lost 8 bases and J lost 4; bases outside the gene matches: 9. CDR3 coding DNA: TGTGCCATCGGAGGACTAGCGACCTCTTACGAGCAGTACTTC. Its protein is CAIGGLATSYEQYF.

This chain links TRBV5-1 with TRBJ2-3; 12 nucleotides line up with TRBD2. Trimming took 0 bases from V and 3 from J; bases not matched to a gene: 5. This CDR3 comprises 17 residues. The germline CDR1 and CDR2 sequences are SGHRS and YFSETQ. The CDR3 nucleotides are TGCGCCAGCAGCTTGGGACTAGCGGGAGATTTAACAGATACGCAGTATTTT. It encodes CASSLGLAGDLTDTQYF. Full variable domain (missing parts from reference TRBV5-1 and TRBJ2-3): KAGVTQTPRYLIKTRGQQVTLSCSPISGHRSVSWYQQTPGQGLQFLFEYFSETQRNKGNFPGRFSGRQFSNSRSEMNVSTLELGDSALYLCASSLGLAGDLTDTQYFGPGTRLTVL.

This clonotype was seen many times. The chain couples TRBV28 to TRBJ1-2; possibly TRBD1 for D (5 bases). V was cut by 7 bases and J by 4 bases, with 16 bases left in between. Per the germline V gene, CDR1 is MDHEN and CDR2 is SYDVKM. This CDR3 contains 14 residues. Here the CDR3 DNA reads TGTGCCAGCATTGGGGCCGGAGGGACCTATGGCTACACCTTC. Protein: CASIGAGGTYGYTF.

Details on this clonotype: A much larger clone differs from this one at a single base, so this may be a read error. The chain is built from TRBV28 and TRBJ2-7; D perhaps matches TRBD1 (5 bases). The germline CDR1 and CDR2 sequences are MDHEN and SYDVKM. CDR3 size: 14 residues. With 5 bases removed from V and 3 bases from J, the gap between germline ends came to 14 bases. The CDR3 spells CASSGAAGIYEQYF. The CDR3 DNA is TGTGCCAGCAGTGGGGCCGCAGGGATCTACGAGCAGTACTTC.

Written as DNA, the CDR3 is TGTGCCAGCAGTTGGGGTAAATCTGGCGAGCAGTACTTC. Protein product: CASSWGKSGEQYF. V gene TRBV12-3 or TRBV12-4 combines with J gene TRBJ2-7; D call uncertain. V was pared by 4 bases and J by 6 bases, with 13 bases between. CDR3 length: 13 amino acids.

This clonotype occurred many times. The chain combines TRBV7-2 with TRBJ2-1, with a weak D call TRBD2 (5 bases). The CDR3 sequence is 14 residues long. CDR1 and CDR2 from the germline V gene are SGHTA and FQGNSA. Trimming shortened V by 6 bases and J by 8 bases, and 17 bases separated the two germline ends. CDR3 sequence (DNA): TGTGCCAGCAGGCCGGACTCTGCCGTCTATGAGCAGTTCTTC. Its protein is CASRPDSAVYEQFF.

The CDR3 region is CASSVALAGVYNEQFF. CDR3 DNA sequence: TGTGCCAGCAGCGTAGCCCTAGCGGGAGTATACAATGAGCAGTTCTTC. V is TRBV9 and J is TRBJ2-1; TRBD2 aligns across 10 bases. The CDR3 sequence is 16 residues long. V shed 0 bases, J shed 4 bases, and the junction held 4 bases outside the gene matches. Germline V gene lookup returns CDR1 SGDLS and CDR2 YYNGEE.

This clonotype was detected a few times. The V call is TRBV29-1, the J call TRBJ2-7; the D gene is possibly TRBD1 (6 bases). Germline V gene data show CDR1 as SQVTM and CDR2 as ANQGSEA. V was clipped by 2 bases and J by 4 bases, with 18 bases between them. This CDR3 is 15 amino acids long. The DNA of the CDR3 is TGCAGCGTTGAATCCCGGGACATCCCAGGATACGAGCAGTACTTC. Its translation is CSVESRDIPGYEQYF.

The V call is TRBV19, the J call TRBJ1-5, with D possibly TRBD1 on 6 matching bases. In germline, CDR1 is LNHDA, CDR2 SQIVND (reference sequence). The length of the CDR3 is 16 residues. V shed 4 bases and J shed 1 base, with 14 bases lying between them. CDR3 bases: TGTGCCAGTAGTACTGGACAGACGGGAAGCAATCAGCCCCAGCATTTT. As protein: CASSTGQTGSNQPQHF. The full variable domain, completed using reference TRBV19 and TRBJ1-5, is DGGITQSPKYLFRKEGQNVTLSCEQNLNHDAMYWYRQDPGQGLRLIYYSQIVNDFQKGDIAEGYSVSREKKESFPLTVTSAQKNPTAFYLCASSTGQTGSNQPQHFGDGTRLSIL.